These 2 T cell receptor beta chains came from one sample sequenced in a study of HIV-infected children after antiretroviral therapy interruption. Treatment given: PENTA 11 planned treatment interruption arm or continuous ART arm. A 3' RACE protocol on RNA, with unique molecular identifiers, produced the TCR library. MiXCR, applied by TCRdb to the 3' RACE reads, yields one record per CDR3 protein. The sample consists of under 50,000 distinct CDR3 sequences, around 4.7% of them appearing once. The material sequenced was CD45RA+ CD4+ T cells from PBMCs, pooled from several time points, taken from a donor given antiretroviral therapy, either interrupted or continuous. The subset denotes: naive CD4+ CD45RA+ CD45RO- T cells. These receptors originate from a pool of human donors with HIV.

This clonotype was seen many times. This sequence joins TRBV4-1 and TRBJ2-2, with 9 bases that match TRBD1. Trimming cost V 5 bases and J 6 bases; bases outside gene matches: 7. Germline assignment: CDR1 MGHRA and CDR2 YSYEKL. This CDR3 has 15 amino acids. CDR3: CASSSGQGIPGELFF. CDR3 bases: TGCGCCAGCAGCTCAGGACAGGGGATTCCCGGGGAGCTGTTTTTT.

On this clonotype: This could be a read error, since a much larger clone is one nucleotide away. The J gene is TRBJ2-7, the V gene TRBV10-1; perhaps TRBD2 as D (6 bases). This CDR3 spans 15 amino acids. The germline gives CDR1 WNHNN, CDR2 SYGVQD (reference sequence). CDR3 residues: CASGESSGLSYEQYF. CDR3 DNA sequence: TGCGCCAGCGGTGAGTCCAGCGGGCTCTCCTACGAGCAGTACTTC.